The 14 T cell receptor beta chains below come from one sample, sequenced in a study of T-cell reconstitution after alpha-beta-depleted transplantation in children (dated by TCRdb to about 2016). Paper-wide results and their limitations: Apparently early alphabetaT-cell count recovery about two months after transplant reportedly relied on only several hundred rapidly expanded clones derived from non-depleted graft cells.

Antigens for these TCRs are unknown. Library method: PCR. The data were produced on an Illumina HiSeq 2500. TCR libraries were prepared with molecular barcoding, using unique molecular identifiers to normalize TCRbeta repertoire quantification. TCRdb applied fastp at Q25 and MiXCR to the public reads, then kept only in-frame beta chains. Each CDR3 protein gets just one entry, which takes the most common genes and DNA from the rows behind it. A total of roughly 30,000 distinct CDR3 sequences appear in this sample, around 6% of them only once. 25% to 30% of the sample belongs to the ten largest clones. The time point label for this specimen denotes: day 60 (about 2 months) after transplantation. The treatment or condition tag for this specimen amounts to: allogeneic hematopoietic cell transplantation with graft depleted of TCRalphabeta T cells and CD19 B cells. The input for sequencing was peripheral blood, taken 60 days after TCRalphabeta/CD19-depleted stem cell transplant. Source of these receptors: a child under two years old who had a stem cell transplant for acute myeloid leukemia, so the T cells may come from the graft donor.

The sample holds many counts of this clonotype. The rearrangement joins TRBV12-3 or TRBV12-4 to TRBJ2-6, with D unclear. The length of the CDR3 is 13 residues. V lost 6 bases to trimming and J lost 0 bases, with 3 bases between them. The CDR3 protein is CASSFSGANVLTF. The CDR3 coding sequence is TGTGCCAGCAGCTTCTCTGGGGCCAACGTCCTGACTTTC.

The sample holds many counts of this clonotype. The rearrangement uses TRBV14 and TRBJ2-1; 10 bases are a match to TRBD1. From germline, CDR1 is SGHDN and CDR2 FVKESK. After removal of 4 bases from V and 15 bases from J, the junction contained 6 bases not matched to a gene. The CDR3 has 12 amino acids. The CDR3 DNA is TGTGCCAGCAGCCCGGACAGGGGGATTGTGTTCTTC. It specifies CASSPDRGIVFF.

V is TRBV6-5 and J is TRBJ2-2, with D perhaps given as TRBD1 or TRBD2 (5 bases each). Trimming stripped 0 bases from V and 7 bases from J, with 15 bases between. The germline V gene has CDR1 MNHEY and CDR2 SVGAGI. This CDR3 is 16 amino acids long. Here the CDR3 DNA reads TGTGCCAGCAGTTACTCGAGGAACCGGGGCCGCGGGGAGCTGTTTTTT. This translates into CASSYSRNRGRGELFF.

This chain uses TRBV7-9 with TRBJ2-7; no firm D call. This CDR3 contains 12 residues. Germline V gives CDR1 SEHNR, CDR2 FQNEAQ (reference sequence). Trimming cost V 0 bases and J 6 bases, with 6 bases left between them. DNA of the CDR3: TGTGCCAGCAGCTTAGCCGGCCGCGAGCAGTACTTC. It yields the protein CASSLAGREQYF. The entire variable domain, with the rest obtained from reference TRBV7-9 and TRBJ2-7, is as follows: DTGVSQNPRHKITKRGQNVTFRCDPISEHNRLYWYRQTLGQGPEFLTYFQNEAQLEKSRLLSDRFSAERPKGSFSTLEIQRTEQGDSAMYLCASSLAGREQYFGPGTRLTVT.

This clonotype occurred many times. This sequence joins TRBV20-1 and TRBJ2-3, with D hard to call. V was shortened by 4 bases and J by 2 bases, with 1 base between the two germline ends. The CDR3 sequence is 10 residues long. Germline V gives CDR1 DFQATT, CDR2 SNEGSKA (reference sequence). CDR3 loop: CSATTDTQYF. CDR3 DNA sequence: TGCAGTGCTACCACAGATACGCAGTATTTT.

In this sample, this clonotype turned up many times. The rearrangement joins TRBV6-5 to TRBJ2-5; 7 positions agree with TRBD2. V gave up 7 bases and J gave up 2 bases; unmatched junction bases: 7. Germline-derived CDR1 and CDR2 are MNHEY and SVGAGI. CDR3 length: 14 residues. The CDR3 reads CASKLTGGQETQYF. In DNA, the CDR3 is TGTGCCAGCAAGCTTACCGGGGGGCAAGAGACCCAGTACTTC.

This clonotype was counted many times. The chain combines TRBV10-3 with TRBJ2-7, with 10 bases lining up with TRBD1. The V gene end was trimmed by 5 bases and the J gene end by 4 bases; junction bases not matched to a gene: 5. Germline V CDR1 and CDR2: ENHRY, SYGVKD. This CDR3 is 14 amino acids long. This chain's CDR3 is CAISPGTGEYEQYF. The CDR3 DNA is TGTGCCATCAGTCCCGGGACAGGGGAGTACGAGCAGTACTTC.

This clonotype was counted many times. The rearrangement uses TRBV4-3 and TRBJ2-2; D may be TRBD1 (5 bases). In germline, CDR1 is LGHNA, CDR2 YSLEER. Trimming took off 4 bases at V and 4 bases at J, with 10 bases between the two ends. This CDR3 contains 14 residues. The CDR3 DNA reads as TGCGCCAGCAGCCGGACACAGGTCACCGGGGAGCTGTTTTTT. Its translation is CASSRTQVTGELFF.

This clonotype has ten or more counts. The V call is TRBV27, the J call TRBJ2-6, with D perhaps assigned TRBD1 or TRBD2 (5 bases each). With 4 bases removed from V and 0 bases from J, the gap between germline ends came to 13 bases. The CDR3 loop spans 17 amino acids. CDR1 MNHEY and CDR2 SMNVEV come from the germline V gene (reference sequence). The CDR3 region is CASSSGTDSSGANVLTF. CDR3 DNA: TGTGCCAGCAGTTCCGGGACCGACTCCTCTGGGGCCAACGTCCTGACTTTC.

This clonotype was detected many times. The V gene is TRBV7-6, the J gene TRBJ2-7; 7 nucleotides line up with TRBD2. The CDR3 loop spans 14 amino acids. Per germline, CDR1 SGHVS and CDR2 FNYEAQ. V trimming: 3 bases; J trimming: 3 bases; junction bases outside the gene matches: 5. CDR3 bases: TGTGCCAGCAGCTTTGGGAGGGAGAGCTACGAGCAGTACTTC. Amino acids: CASSFGRESYEQYF.

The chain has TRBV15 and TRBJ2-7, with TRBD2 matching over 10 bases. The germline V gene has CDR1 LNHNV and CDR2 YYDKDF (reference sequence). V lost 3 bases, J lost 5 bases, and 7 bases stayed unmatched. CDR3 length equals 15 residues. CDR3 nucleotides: TGTGCCACCAGCAGGCCGACTAGCGGGTCGGACGAGCAGTACTTC. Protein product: CATSRPTSGSDEQYF.

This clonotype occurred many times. CDR3 protein: CASRPDRGPTDTQYF. The CDR3 DNA reads as TGTGCCAGCCGCCCCGACCGCGGGCCCACAGATACGCAGTATTTT. V and J are TRBV7-9 and TRBJ2-3; possible D gene TRBD2, 5 bases. This CDR3 comprises 15 residues. Germline-derived CDR1 and CDR2 are SEHNR and FQNEAQ (reference sequence). V lost 8 bases and J lost 2, with 17 bases in between.

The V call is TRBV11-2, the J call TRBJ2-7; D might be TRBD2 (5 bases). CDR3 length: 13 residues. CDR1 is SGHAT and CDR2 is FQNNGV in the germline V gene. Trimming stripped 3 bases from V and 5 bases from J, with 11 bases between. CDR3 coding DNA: TGTGCCAGCAGCTTGGGGAGACTGAACGAGCAGTACTTC. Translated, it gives CASSLGRLNEQYF.

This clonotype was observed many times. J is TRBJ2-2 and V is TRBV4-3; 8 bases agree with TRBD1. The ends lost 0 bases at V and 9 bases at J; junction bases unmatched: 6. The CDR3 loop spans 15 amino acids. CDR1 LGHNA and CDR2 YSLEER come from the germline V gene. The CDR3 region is CASSQDPGGPRELFF. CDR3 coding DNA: TGCGCCAGCAGCCAAGATCCAGGGGGCCCGAGGGAGCTGTTTTTT.